One and the same sample provided the 18 T cell receptor beta chains below, sequenced in a study of blood T cell repertoires in COVID-19. Libraries were prepared by immunoSEQ multiplex PCR; TCRdb keeps only in-frame clonotypes and omits some of them. The data contain some 89,000 clones, roughly nine tenths of them singletons. Sequenced: peripheral blood. Every receptor here comes from a man aged 50 or older with acute or convalescent COVID-19.

The V gene is TRBV7-9, the J gene TRBJ1-1, with 8 bases fitting TRBD1. Germline V gene lookup returns CDR1 SEHNR and CDR2 FQNEAQ (reference sequence). V dropped 5 bases and J dropped 2; count of bases not matched to a gene: 4. The CDR3 runs 14 residues. CDR3 nucleotides: TGTGCCAGCAGCGAGACAGGGGACAACACTGAAGCTTTCTTT. This codes for CASSETGDNTEAFF.

The chain couples TRBV27 to TRBJ2-7; weak D call: TRBD2 (5 bases). Germline V gene sequence: CDR1 MNHEY, CDR2 SMNVEV (reference sequence). V lost 2 bases and J 0 bases, leaving 11 bases between the germline ends. This CDR3 comprises 15 residues. For the CDR3, the DNA is TGTGCCAGCAGTTTAGGAACGGGGAGCTCCTACGAGCAGTACTTC. Its translation: CASSLGTGSSYEQYF.

V usage is TRBV7-2 and J usage is TRBJ1-1, with D maybe TRBD1 (5 bases). This CDR3 has 13 residues. Trimming left V 6 bases short and J 4 bases short, with 12 bases between. CDR1 and CDR2 (germline): SGHTA, FQGNSA. The CDR3 reads CASRPQGSTEAFF. The CDR3 nucleotides are TGTGCCAGCAGACCTCAGGGCTCCACTGAAGCTTTCTTT.

The chain combines TRBV6-2 or TRBV6-3 with TRBJ2-7; D perhaps matches TRBD1 (5 bases). Germline CDR1 is MNHEY and CDR2 is SVGEGT. This CDR3 is built from 14 residues. Trimming cost V 0 bases and J 2 bases, with 8 bases left between them. The CDR3 sequence is CASSYSRGTYEQYV. The CDR3 DNA is TGTGCCAGCAGTTACTCTAGGGGAACCTACGAGCAGTACGTC.

The chain combines TRBV29-1 with TRBJ2-3, with D possibly TRBD2 on 5 matching bases. The V end lost 8 bases, the J end lost 14 bases, and 20 bases lay between the germline ends. The CDR3 contains 11 residues. CDR1 and CDR2 (germline): SQVTM, ANQGSEA. DNA for the CDR3: TGCAGCACCGAGAGGGCGGGCCGGGGGTATTTT. Amino acids: CSTERAGRGYF.

This clone was detected once. The chain recombines TRBV2 with TRBJ1-5; TRBD1 agrees at 8 bases. Germline trimming cut 4 bases from V and 4 bases from J; bases unmatched to any gene: 18. CDR3 size: 19 residues. The germline gives CDR1 SNHLY, CDR2 FYNNEI. The CDR3 is CASSAALTLTDRVNQPQHF. CDR3 sequence (DNA): TGTGCCAGCAGTGCAGCCTTGACCCTAACGGACAGGGTGAATCAGCCCCAGCATTTT.

V gene TRBV28 combines with J gene TRBJ1-3; 7 bases are shared with TRBD1. The CDR3 has 16 residues. Looked up from germline, CDR1 is MDHEN and CDR2 is SYDVKM. V shed 5 bases and J 0 bases; nucleotides not matched to a gene: 7. The DNA for the CDR3 is TGTGCCAGCAGTCCGGGACAGCTAATCTCTGGAAACACCATATATTTT. Its protein product is CASSPGQLISGNTIYF.

This clone was counted once. The gene calls are TRBV7-2 and TRBJ2-2; D is unclear. V shed 5 bases and J shed 4 bases, with 5 bases lying between them. CDR3 length: 12 residues. Looked up from germline, CDR1 is SGHTA and CDR2 is FQGNSA. The DNA of the CDR3 is TGTGCCAGCAGCCTACTCACCGGGGAGCTGTTTTTT. As protein: CASSLLTGELFF.

In this sample, this clone turned up once. The J gene is TRBJ2-5, the V gene TRBV7-2, with D tentatively TRBD1 (6 bases). There are 16 residues in the CDR3. CDR1 is SGHTA, CDR2 FQGNSA, per germline. V gave up 0 bases and J gave up 1 base, with 12 bases separating them. The CDR3 sequence is CASSLAPRTAQETQYF. The CDR3 DNA sequence: TGTGCCAGCAGCTTAGCGCCGAGGACAGCCCAAGAGACCCAGTACTTC.

The CDR3, as DNA: TGTGCCAGCAGCTTAGACAGATTGTACGAGCAGTACTTC. Protein sequence: CASSLDRLYEQYF. The V call is TRBV7-9, the J call TRBJ2-7; the D is unclear. The V and J ends lost 1 base and 4 bases respectively, with 8 bases between them. Germline lookup yields CDR1 SEHNR and CDR2 FQNEAQ (reference sequence). The length of the CDR3 is 13 residues.

The chain carries TRBV29-1 and TRBJ2-2; D ambiguous. Trimming took off 6 bases at V and 0 bases at J, with 5 bases between the two ends. Germline assignment: CDR1 SQVTM and CDR2 ANQGSEA. This CDR3 has 12 amino acids. The CDR3 bases are TGCAGCGTGAGCACGAACACCGGGGAGCTGTTTTTT. Encoded protein: CSVSTNTGELFF.

This clone was recorded once. The chain combines TRBV3-1 (or the pseudogene TRBV3-2) with TRBJ2-7; D not certain. The CDR3 extends over 14 amino acids. From germline, CDR1 is LGHDT and CDR2 YNNKEL (reference sequence). Trimming took off 4 bases at V and 2 bases at J, with 12 bases between the two ends. CDR3 residues: CASSPDIGPYEQYV. Written as DNA, the CDR3 is TGTGCCAGCAGCCCAGACATTGGGCCCTACGAGCAGTACGTC.

V is TRBV5-8 and J is TRBJ2-7; maybe TRBD2 (5 bases). The V end was cut by 4 bases, the J end by 6 bases, with 14 bases between. This CDR3 contains 13 residues. Germline CDR1 is SGHTS and CDR2 is YDEGEE. This CDR3 reads CASSLHARGEQYV. DNA for the CDR3: TGTGCCAGCAGCCTCCATGCCCGGGGCGAGCAGTACGTC.

V gene TRBV4-1 combines with J gene TRBJ2-6; possibly TRBD1 for D (7 bases). V lost 4 bases and J 0 bases, leaving 19 bases between the germline ends. The germline V gene has CDR1 MGHRA and CDR2 YSYEKL. This CDR3 comprises 19 residues. The CDR3: CASSPRGDRLTSGANVLTF. Here the CDR3 DNA reads TGCGCCAGCAGCCCACGCGGGGACAGACTTACCTCTGGGGCCAACGTCCTGACTTTC.

This clone was counted a single time. The gene calls are TRBV28 and TRBJ1-4, with D possibly being TRBD1 (5 bases). Looked up from germline, CDR1 is MDHEN and CDR2 is SYDVKM. This CDR3 is built from 14 residues. Trimming cost V 7 bases and J 4 bases, with 13 bases left between them. CDR3 sequence: CASTFHGGNEKLFF. DNA of the CDR3: TGTGCCAGCACTTTCCACGGGGGTAATGAAAAACTGTTTTTT. Full variable domain (remainder filled in from reference TRBV28 and TRBJ1-4): DVKVTQSSRYLVKRTGEKVFLECVQDMDHENMFWYRQDPGLGLRLIYFSYDVKMKEKGDIPEGYSVSREKKERFSLILESASTNQTSMYLCASTFHGGNEKLFFGSGTQLSVL.

The V gene is TRBV7-2, the J gene TRBJ2-7, with a possible D match to TRBD2 (6 bases). V dropped 3 bases and J dropped 1 base, with 7 bases sitting between them. The CDR3 loop spans 13 amino acids. Germline V gene lookup returns CDR1 SGHTA and CDR2 FQGNSA. The CDR3 nucleotides are TGTGCCAGCAGCTTGGGACTTTCCTACGAGCAGTACGTC. Translated, it gives CASSLGLSYEQYV.

This chain joins TRBV7-9 and TRBJ2-7; 9 nucleotides line up with TRBD1. Germline loops: CDR1 SEHNR, CDR2 FQNEAQ (reference sequence). The ends lost 3 bases at V and 5 bases at J; junction bases unmatched: 5. This CDR3 has 14 amino acids. The CDR3 loop is CASSFPGQGNEQYV. The CDR3 DNA reads TGTGCCAGCAGCTTCCCGGGACAGGGCAACGAGCAGTACGTC.

The chain couples TRBV4-1 to TRBJ1-5, with TRBD1 matching over 8 bases. The V gene's germline CDR1 is MGHRA and CDR2 YSYEKL. The ends lost 4 bases at V and 6 bases at J; junction bases unmatched: 8. This CDR3 has 15 residues. CDR3 in amino acids: CASSLDGQGGQPQHF. The CDR3 DNA follows: TGCGCCAGCAGCCTAGACGGACAGGGCGGTCAGCCCCAGCATTTT.